The entry below describes one TCR beta chain. Its antigen is unknown. TCR alpha and TCR beta cDNA libraries with sample barcodes and UMIs came from 5'RACE using constant-segment primers. TCRdb called the 5' RACE reads again in MiXCR, with one record for every CDR3 protein. This sample yields fewer than 400,000 distinct CDR3 sequences, of which 15% to 20% are seen a single time; 20% to 25% belongs to the top ten. This sample was included in a study of T-cell memory formation after mild COVID-19. Study-wide results and caveats: CD8+ contracting clones occupied EMRA, while CD4+ ones occupied mainly CM and EM. Whereas later expanders leaned CD4+, clones contracting day 15 to 85 showed a balanced CD4/CD8 makeup.

CDR1 is DFQATT and CDR2 is SNEGSKA in the germline V gene (reference sequence). Trimming took 3 bases from V and 5 from J, leaving 10 bases between them. The CDR3 contains 12 residues. The genes are TRBV20-1 and TRBJ2-5; D perhaps matches TRBD2 (6 bases). Material: PBMCs or a T cell subset sorted from them (not recorded which). The clonotype was recovered from a man younger than 30 who had mild COVID-19 (a few samples of this study predate the infection). Cell type and time point are not known. CDR3 coding DNA: TGCAGTGCTAGTACTAGCCGGGAGACCCAGTACTTC. The encoded protein is CSASTSRETQYF.